The present TCR beta chain was sequenced within a study of shared clonotypes between healthy human individuals. V gave up 5 bases and J gave up 0 bases; unmatched junction bases: 16. The V gene's germline CDR1 is MNHEY and CDR2 SMNVEV (reference sequence). This CDR3 has 19 amino acids. Several immunoSEQ 96-well plates shared each subset's DNA, each plate a replicate. The protocol was immunoSEQ multiplex PCR, while the TCRdb copy is restricted to in-frame clones and leaves out a portion. This sample has fewer than 1.8 million clones, with about 98.5% found just once. CD4+ cell separation produced CD45RA+ naive and CD45RA-negative memory subsets.

Source material: naive CD4+ T cells sorted from blood. Subset in this sample: CD45RA+ positively selected. The gene calls are TRBV27 and TRBJ2-1; TRBD1 matches 7 bases. This clonotype originated in a man aged 25 to 40 in good health. DNA of the CDR3: TGTGCCAGCAGTCCCAGGGGACAGCAACTTCCTGGCTCCTACAATGAGCAGTTCTTC. Translation: CASSPRGQQLPGSYNEQFF.